This is a list of T cell receptor beta chains from one sample in a study of regulatory T cells in long-lasting Graves disease. TCRdb independently ran MiXCR on the multiplex PCR reads; one entry per CDR3 protein. This sample has some 220,000 distinct CDR3 sequences, with roughly 18% found just once. The same sample was also studied in work on T cells in Graves' hyperthyroidism and ophthalmopathy.

The sample here was peripheral blood mononuclear cells (PBMCs), taken at new diagnosis, from a patient treated with antithyroid drugs. The source of these receptors is a woman in her thirties with Graves disease. The CDR3 runs from the conserved cysteine through the conserved F or W. D genes are given only for firm matches. The size entry is marked missing in some rows and otherwise reads once, few, many or a size class.

NA TRBD1 16 TRBJ1-2 TRBV9 CASSGAGQGASYGYTF TGTGCCAGCAGCGGTGCGGGGCAGGGGGCGAGCTATGGCTACACCTTC
many NA 15 TRBJ2-1 TRBV6-2/TRBV6-3 CASSYSESSYNEQFF TGTGCCAGCAGTTACTCGGAGAGCTCCTACAATGAGCAGTTCTTC
many NA 12 TRBJ1-2 TRBV30 CAWTMGWDGYTF TGTGCCTGGACCATGGGGTGGGATGGCTACACCTTC
many NA 14 TRBJ1-4 TRBV2 CASSVRLSPEKLFF TGTGCCAGCAGTGTACGGCTGTCTCCCGAAAAACTGTTTTTT
many TRBD2 14 TRBJ2-3 TRBV11-2 CASNPRLATDTQYF TGTGCCAGCAACCCAAGACTAGCCACAGATACGCAGTATTTT
many TRBD1 14 TRBJ1-4 TRBV7-8 CASSWTGRKEKLFF TGTGCCAGCAGCTGGACAGGGAGAAAAGAAAAACTGTTTTTT
many TRBD1 15 TRBJ1-2 TRBV5-5 CASSLAPGQGVGYTF TGTGCCAGCAGCTTGGCACCGGGACAGGGGGTTGGCTACACCTTC
many TRBD2 13 TRBJ2-1 TRBV27 CASRPGLTLEQFF TGTGCCAGCAGACCGGGACTAACACTTGAGCAGTTCTTC
few TRBD2 16 TRBJ2-1 TRBV12-5 CASGFISGGAYNEQFF TGTGCTAGTGGTTTCATCTCCGGGGGGGCTTACAATGAGCAGTTCTTC
many NA 15 TRBJ2-7 TRBV27 CASSLSPENNVEQYF TGTGCCAGCAGTTTATCCCCAGAAAATAACGTCGAGCAGTACTTC
many TRBD1 17 TRBJ2-3 TRBV7-9 CASSPRDREFGTDTQYF TGTGCCAGCAGCCCCCGGGACAGGGAGTTCGGCACAGATACGCAGTATTTT
many NA 15 TRBJ1-3 TRBV6-1 CASSDPGSSGNTIYF TGTGCCAGCAGTGACCCAGGGAGCTCTGGAAACACCATATATTTT
many NA 15 TRBJ1-2 TRBV28 CASSSHTYPNYGYTF TGTGCCAGCAGTTCCCACACCTACCCTAACTATGGCTACACCTTC